This TCR beta chain was recorded in a study of tumor and adjacent non-tumor tissue in lung cancer. Overall study: There were 11 to 13 adenocarcinoma, 2 squamous cell carcinoma and 1 small cell lung cancer cases. Study outcomes and limitations: Top 100 clones took a larger repertoire share in normal lung. Patients with more diverse tumor TCRs had worse survival.

Germline lookup yields CDR1 SGHDN and CDR2 FVKESK. CDR3 length: 17 amino acids. For this clonotype: Its antigen is currently unknown. One junction end does not reproduce the germline sequence, and a read error may be involved.

No cell sorting was done before RNA was extracted from the tissue. A modified ARM-PCR protocol with three rounds of nested PCR amplified TCRbeta. TCRdb processed the multiplex PCR reads anew with MiXCR; each CDR3 protein has one entry. Of 90,000 to 110,000 distinct CDR3 sequences detected, 75% appear once; the ten largest clones hold 30% to 45%. The source material was lung tumor tissue. The J gene is TRBJ2-3, the V gene TRBV14; TRBD1 agrees at 8 bases. This receptor was obtained from a woman aged 55-69 years with non-small cell lung cancer. The CDR3 DNA sequence: TGTGCCAGCAGCCAAGAACGGAGACAGGGGATGGCAGATATGCAGTATTTT. Protein sequence: CASSQERRQGMADMQYF.